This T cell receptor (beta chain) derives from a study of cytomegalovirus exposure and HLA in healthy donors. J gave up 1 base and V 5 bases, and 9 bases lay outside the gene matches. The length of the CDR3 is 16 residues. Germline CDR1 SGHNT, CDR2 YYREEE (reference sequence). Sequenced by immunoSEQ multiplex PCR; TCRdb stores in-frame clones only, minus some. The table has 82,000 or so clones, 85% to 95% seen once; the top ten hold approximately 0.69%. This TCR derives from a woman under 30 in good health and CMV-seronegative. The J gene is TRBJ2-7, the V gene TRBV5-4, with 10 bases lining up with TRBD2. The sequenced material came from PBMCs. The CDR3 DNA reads TGTGCCAGCAGTTCTGGACTAGCGGCGCTATCCTACGAGCAGTACTTC. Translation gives CASSSGLAALSYEQYF. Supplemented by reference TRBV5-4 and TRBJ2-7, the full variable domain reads ETGVTQSPTHLIKTRGQQVTLRCSSQSGHNTVSWYQQALGQGPQFIFQYYREEENGRGNFPPRFSGLQFPNYSSELNVNALELDDSALYLCASSSGLAALSYEQYFGPGTRLTVT.